Below are 4 T cell receptor beta chains sequenced from a single sample in a study of cytomegalovirus exposure and HLA in healthy donors. Vbeta (60) and Jbeta (13) primers were used in the PCR. Generated by immunoSEQ multiplex PCR, the TCRdb table keeps only in-frame clones and is missing some. The sample lists more than 150,000 clones; approximately 84% were seen once. The sample taken for sequencing was PBMCs. The source of these receptors is a woman aged 45-59 years in good health and CMV-seropositive.

The CDR3, as DNA: TGTGCCAGCAGCTTAGGTGGCCAACAGAACACCGGGGAGCTGTTTTTT. Residues: CASSLGGQQNTGELFF. This chain uses TRBV11-2 with TRBJ2-2; D unresolved. The V gene's germline CDR1 is SGHAT and CDR2 FQNNGV. The CDR3 sequence is 16 residues long. V lost 1 base to trimming and J lost 1 base, with 10 bases between them. Based on the CDR3 plus reference TRBV11-2 and TRBJ2-2, the full variable domain is EAGVAQSPRYKIIEKRQSVAFWCNPISGHATLYWYQQILGQGPKLLIQFQNNGVVDDSQLPKDRFSAERLKGVDSTLKIQPAKLEDSAVYLCASSLGGQQNTGELFFGEGSRLTVL.

This sequence joins TRBV6-1 and TRBJ1-1, with 7 bases identical to TRBD1. V shed 5 bases, J shed 4 bases, and the junction held 7 bases outside the gene matches. The germline CDR1 and CDR2 sequences are MNHNS and SASEGT. The CDR3 has 14 residues. CDR3 bases: TGTGCCAGCAGTCGAGGGACAGAAAGCACTGAAGCTTTCTTT. This encodes CASSRGTESTEAFF.

V and J are TRBV15 and TRBJ2-1; D gene uncertain. Germline CDR1 reads LNHNV; CDR2 reads YYDKDF (reference sequence). V lost 3 bases and J lost 0, with 12 bases in between. The CDR3 has 16 residues. The CDR3 here is CATSRILASSYNEQFF. The DNA for the CDR3 is TGTGCCACCAGCAGGATACTCGCGAGCTCCTACAATGAGCAGTTCTTC.

This rearrangement joins TRBV25-1 to TRBJ2-1, with D maybe TRBD1 (6 bases). There are 15 residues in the CDR3. V dropped 2 bases and J dropped 2 bases, with 10 bases sitting between them. Germline assignment: CDR1 MGHDK and CDR2 SYGVNS. The chain's CDR3 is CASSEPGTTYNEQFF. The CDR3 region has the DNA TGTGCCAGCAGTGAACCCGGGACAACCTACAATGAGCAGTTCTTC.